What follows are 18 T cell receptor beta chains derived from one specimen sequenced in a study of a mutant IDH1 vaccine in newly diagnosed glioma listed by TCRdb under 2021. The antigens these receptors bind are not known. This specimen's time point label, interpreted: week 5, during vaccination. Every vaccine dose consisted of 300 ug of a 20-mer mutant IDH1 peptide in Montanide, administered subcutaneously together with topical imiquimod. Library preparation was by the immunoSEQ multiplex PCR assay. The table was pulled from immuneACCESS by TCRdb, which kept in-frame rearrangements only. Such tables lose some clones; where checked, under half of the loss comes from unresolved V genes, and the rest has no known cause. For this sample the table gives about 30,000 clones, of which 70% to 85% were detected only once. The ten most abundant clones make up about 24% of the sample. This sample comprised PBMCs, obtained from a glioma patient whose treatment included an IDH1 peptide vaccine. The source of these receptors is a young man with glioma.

The CDR3 coding sequence is TGTGCCAGCAGTGATTTAGGCAGTGAAGCTTTCTTT. It specifies CASSDLGSEAFF. The chain recombines TRBV2 with TRBJ1-1; D is uncertain. V gave up 3 bases and J gave up 7 bases, with 9 bases separating them. CDR1 SNHLY and CDR2 FYNNEI come from the germline V gene. This CDR3 is built from 12 residues.

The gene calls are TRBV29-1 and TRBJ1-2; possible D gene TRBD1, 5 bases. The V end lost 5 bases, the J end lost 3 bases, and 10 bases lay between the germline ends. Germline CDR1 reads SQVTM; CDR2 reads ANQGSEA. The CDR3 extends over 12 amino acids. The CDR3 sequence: CSVPGAHYGYTF. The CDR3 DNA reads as TGCAGCGTTCCCGGGGCGCACTATGGCTACACCTTC.

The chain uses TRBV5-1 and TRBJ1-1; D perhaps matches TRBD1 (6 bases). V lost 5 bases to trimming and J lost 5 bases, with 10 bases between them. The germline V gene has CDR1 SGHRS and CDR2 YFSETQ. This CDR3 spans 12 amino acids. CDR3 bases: TGCGCCAGCAGGAAGGACAGTACTGAAGCTTTCTTT. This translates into CASRKDSTEAFF.

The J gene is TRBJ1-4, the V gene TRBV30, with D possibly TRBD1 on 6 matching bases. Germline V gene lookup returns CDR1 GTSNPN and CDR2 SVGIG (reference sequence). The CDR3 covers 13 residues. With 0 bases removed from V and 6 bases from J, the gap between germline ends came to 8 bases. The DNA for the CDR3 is TGTGCCTGGAGTGTAAGGGGGGATGAAAAACTGTTTTTT. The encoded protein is CAWSVRGDEKLFF.

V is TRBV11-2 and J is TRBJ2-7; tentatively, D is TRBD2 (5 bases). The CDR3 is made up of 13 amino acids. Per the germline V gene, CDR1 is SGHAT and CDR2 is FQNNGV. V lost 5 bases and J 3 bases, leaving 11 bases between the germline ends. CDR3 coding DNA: TGTGCCAGCAGCATCGACCGGGGCTACGAGCAGTACTTC. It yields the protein CASSIDRGYEQYF.

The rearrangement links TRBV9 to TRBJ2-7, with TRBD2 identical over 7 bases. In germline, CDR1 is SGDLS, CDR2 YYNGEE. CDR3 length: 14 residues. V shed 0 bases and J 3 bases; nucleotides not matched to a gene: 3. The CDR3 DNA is TGTGCCAGCAGCGTAGGGCTAGCGGACTACGAGCAGTACTTC. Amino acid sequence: CASSVGLADYEQYF.

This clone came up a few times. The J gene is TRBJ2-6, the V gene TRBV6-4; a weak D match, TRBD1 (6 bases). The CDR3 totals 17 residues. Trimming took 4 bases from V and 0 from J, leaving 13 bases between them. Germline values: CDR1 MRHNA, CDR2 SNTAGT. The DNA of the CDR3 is TGTGCCAGCAGTGCCTCAGGGGCCCTCTCTGGGGCCAACGTCCTGACTTTC. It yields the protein CASSASGALSGANVLTF.

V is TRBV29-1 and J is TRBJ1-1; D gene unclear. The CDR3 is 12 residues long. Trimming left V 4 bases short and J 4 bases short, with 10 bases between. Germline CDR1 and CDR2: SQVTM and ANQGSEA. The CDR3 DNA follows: TGCAGCGTTGCACGGAGGAGCACTGAAGCTTTCTTT. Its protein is CSVARRSTEAFF.

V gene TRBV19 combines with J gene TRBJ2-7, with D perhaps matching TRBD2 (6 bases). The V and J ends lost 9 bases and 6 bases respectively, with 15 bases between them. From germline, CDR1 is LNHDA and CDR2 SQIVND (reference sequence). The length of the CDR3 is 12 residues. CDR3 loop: CASGTPAGEQYF. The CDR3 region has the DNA TGTGCCAGCGGGACTCCCGCGGGCGAGCAGTACTTC.

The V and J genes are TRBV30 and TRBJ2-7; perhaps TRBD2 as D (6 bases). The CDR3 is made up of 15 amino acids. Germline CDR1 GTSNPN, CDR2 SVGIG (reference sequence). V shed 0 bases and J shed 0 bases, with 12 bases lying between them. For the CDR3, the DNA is TGTGCCTGGAGTGTAGAGGGAGCGGGCTCCTACGAGCAGTACTTC. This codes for CAWSVEGAGSYEQYF.

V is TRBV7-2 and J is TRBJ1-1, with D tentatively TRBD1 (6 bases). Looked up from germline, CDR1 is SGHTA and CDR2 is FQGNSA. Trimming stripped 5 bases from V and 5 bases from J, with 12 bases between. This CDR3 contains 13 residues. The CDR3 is CASSKGGRTEAFF. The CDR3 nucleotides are TGTGCCAGCAGCAAGGGGGGGAGGACTGAAGCTTTCTTT.

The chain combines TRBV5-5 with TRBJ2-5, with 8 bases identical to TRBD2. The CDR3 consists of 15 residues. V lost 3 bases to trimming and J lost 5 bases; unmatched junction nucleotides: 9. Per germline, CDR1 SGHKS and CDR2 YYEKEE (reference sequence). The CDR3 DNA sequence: TGTGCCAGCAGCTCAAACGGGGGGGCGGAGGAGACCCAGTACTTC. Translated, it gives CASSSNGGAEETQYF.

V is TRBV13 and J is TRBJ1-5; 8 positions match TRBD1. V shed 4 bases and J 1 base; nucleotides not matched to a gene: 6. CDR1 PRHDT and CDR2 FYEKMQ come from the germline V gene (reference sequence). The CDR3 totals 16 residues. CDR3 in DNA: TGTGCCAGCAGCTCAGGACAGGGATCGAGCAATCAGCCCCAGCATTTT. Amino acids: CASSSGQGSSNQPQHF.

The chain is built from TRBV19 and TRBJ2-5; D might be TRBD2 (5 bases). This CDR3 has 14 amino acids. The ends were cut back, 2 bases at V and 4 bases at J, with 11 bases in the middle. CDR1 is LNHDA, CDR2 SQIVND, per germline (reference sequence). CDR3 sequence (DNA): TGTGCCAGTAGTATAAGCGGTGACCTAGAGACCCAGTACTTC. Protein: CASSISGDLETQYF.

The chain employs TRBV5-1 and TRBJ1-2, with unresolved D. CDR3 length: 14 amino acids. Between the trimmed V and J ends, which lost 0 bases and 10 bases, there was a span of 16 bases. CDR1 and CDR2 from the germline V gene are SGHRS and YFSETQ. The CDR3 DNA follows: TGCGCCAGCAGCTTGGATAGCAGTTCCGTAGTCTACACCTTC. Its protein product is CASSLDSSSVVYTF.

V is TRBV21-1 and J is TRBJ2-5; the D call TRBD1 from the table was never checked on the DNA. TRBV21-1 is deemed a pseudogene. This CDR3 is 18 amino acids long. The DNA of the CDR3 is TGTGCCAGCAGCAAACGACAGGAGGGGGCCCCCCACCAAGAGACCCAGTACTTC. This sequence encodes CASSKRQEGAPHQETQYF.

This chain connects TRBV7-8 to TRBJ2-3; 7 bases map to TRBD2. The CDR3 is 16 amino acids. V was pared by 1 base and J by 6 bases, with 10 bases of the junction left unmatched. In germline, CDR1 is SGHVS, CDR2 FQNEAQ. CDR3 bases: TGTGCCAGCAGCTTAGTTGTTCTTGGGGGGGTCGATACGCAGTATTTT. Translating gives CASSLVVLGGVDTQYF.

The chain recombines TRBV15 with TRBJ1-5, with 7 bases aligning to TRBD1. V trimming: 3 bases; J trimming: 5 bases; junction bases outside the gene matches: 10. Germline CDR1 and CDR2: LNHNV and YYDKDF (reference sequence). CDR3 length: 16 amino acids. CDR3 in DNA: TGTGCCACCAGCAGTCCCACAGGGGCGTTGGATCAGCCCCAGCATTTT. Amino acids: CATSSPTGALDQPQHF.